This record looks at one T cell receptor (beta chain) sequence and its context. These data are taken from a study of blood T cell repertoires in COVID-19. Across the study: T cells, B-cell-depleted T cells, or PBMCs supplied cDNA or gDNA.

Libraries were prepared by immunoSEQ multiplex PCR; TCRdb keeps only in-frame clonotypes and omits some of them. The repertoire holds under 80,000 clones, about 89% seen once, with roughly 14% in the top ten. Germline V gene sequence: CDR1 LNHDA, CDR2 SQIVND (reference sequence). V gave up 7 bases and J gave up 2 bases, with 22 bases separating them. The CDR3 totals 17 residues. Material for sequencing was peripheral blood. The rearrangement links TRBV19 to TRBJ2-3; tentative D call: TRBD1 (6 bases). The source is a man between 65 and 80 years old with active or convalescent COVID-19. The CDR3 spells CASKPGRQGRITDTQYF. CDR3 sequence (DNA): TGTGCCAGTAAACCGGGTCGGCAGGGGCGAATCACAGATACGCAGTATTTT.